This TCR beta chain stems from a study of T-cell memory formation after mild COVID-19. Across the whole study: There were largely donor-specific TCR clusters.

Germline lookup yields CDR1 SGDLS and CDR2 YYNGEE. The CDR3 is 15 residues long. V trimming: 3 bases; J trimming: 2 bases; junction bases outside the gene matches: 5. The study's findings and limits: Certain responding clones were present in pre-infection memory, suggesting participation of cross-reactive memory. The authors did not confirm SARS-CoV-2 specificity of second-wave clones peaking day 37. CD8+ contracting clones occupied EMRA, while CD4+ ones occupied mainly CM and EM.

A single record per CDR3 protein comes from TCRdb applying MiXCR to the 5' RACE reads. The sample consists of 380,000 or so distinct CDR3 sequences, around 14% of them appearing once. A remark on this clonotype: As yet, its antigen is unknown.

Sequenced: PBMCs or a T cell subset sorted from them (not recorded which). The J gene is TRBJ1-5, the V gene TRBV9; TRBD1 agrees at 7 bases. The receptor was derived from a man between 18 and 35 years old who had mild COVID-19 (a few samples of this study predate the infection). Cell type and time point are not known. As DNA, the CDR3 is TGTGCCAGCAGCGGCGGGACAGCTGGCAATCAGCCCCAGCATTTT. This translates into CASSGGTAGNQPQHF.